One and the same sample provided the 21 T cell receptor beta chains below, sequenced in a study of cytomegalovirus exposure and HLA in healthy donors. Some clones are missing from TCRdb's copy, which holds only in-frame ones; the method was immunoSEQ multiplex PCR. The sample lists approximately 100,000 clones; almost 90% were seen once. The specimen sequenced was PBMCs. The receptor set was obtained from a woman under 30 in good health and CMV-seronegative.

The chain is built from TRBV11-2 and TRBJ2-7; 8 positions agree with TRBD2. The CDR3 extends over 14 amino acids. Germline CDR1 and CDR2: SGHAT and FQNNGV. Trimming cost V 2 bases and J 3 bases; bases outside gene matches: 3. DNA for the CDR3: TGTGCCAGCAGCTTAAGCGGGAGCCGCTACGAGCAGTACTTC. This gives the protein CASSLSGSRYEQYF.

The chain is built from TRBV10-3 and TRBJ2-3, with a possible D match to TRBD2 (6 bases). The V and J ends lost 2 bases and 5 bases respectively, with 8 bases between them. The CDR3 length is 13 residues. Germline lookup yields CDR1 ENHRY and CDR2 SYGVKD. CDR3 DNA: TGTGCCATCAGTGAGGCCGGGGGAGATACGCAGTATTTT. This codes for CAISEAGGDTQYF.

This chain connects TRBV15 to TRBJ1-6, with 7 bases that match TRBD1. The CDR3 is 16 residues long. The V gene end was trimmed by 1 base and the J gene end by 0 bases; junction bases not matched to a gene: 0. Germline CDR1 and CDR2: LNHNV and YYDKDF (reference sequence). The CDR3 nucleotides read TGTGCCACCAGCAGAGGGACAGGCTCCTATAATTCACCCCTCCACTTT. Its protein is CATSRGTGSYNSPLHF.

The gene calls are TRBV6-1 and TRBJ2-7; maybe TRBD1 (6 bases). Germline CDR1 MNHNS, CDR2 SASEGT. V dropped 5 bases and J dropped 4 bases, with 18 bases sitting between them. This CDR3 has 15 residues. CDR3 sequence reads: CASSTQPGQRYEQYF. The CDR3 DNA is TGTGCCAGCAGTACTCAGCCCGGACAGAGGTACGAGCAGTACTTC.

The V gene is TRBV2, the J gene TRBJ1-2; 8 bases fit TRBD1. The trim removed 4 bases at V and 6 bases at J, leaving 4 bases unmatched. Germline loops: CDR1 SNHLY, CDR2 FYNNEI. The CDR3 runs to 13 residues. CDR3 nucleotides: TGTGCCAGCAGTGGGACAGGGAGGGATGGCTACACCTTC. Protein sequence: CASSGTGRDGYTF.

The gene calls are TRBV11-3 and TRBJ1-5; the match to TRBD1 covers 7 bases. V shed 6 bases and J 1 base; nucleotides not matched to a gene: 15. CDR3 size: 18 residues. Germline V lookup: CDR1 SGHNT, CDR2 YENEEA. The CDR3 region is CASRERKSGQRSNQPQHF. The DNA of the CDR3 is TGTGCCAGCAGGGAACGAAAGTCGGGACAGAGGAGCAATCAGCCCCAGCATTTT. The full variable domain, in which reference TRBV11-3 and TRBJ1-5 provide the parts outside the CDR3, is EAGVVQSPRYKIIEKKQPVAFWCNPISGHNTLYWYLQNLGQGPELLIRYENEEAVDDSQLPKDRFSAERLKGVDSTLKIQPAELGDSAVYLCASRERKSGQRSNQPQHFGDGTRLSIL.

This clone has more than one count but fewer than ten. This rearrangement joins TRBV7-2 to TRBJ1-1; D gene ambiguous. The germline V gene has CDR1 SGHTA and CDR2 FQGNSA. The CDR3 consists of 14 residues. The V gene lost 5 bases and the J gene lost 8 bases, with 18 bases spanning the gap. As DNA, the CDR3 is TGTGCCAGCAGCCTCCTCACAGTAAAACACGAAGCTTTCTTT. Translating it yields CASSLLTVKHEAFF.

The chain is built from TRBV5-1 and TRBJ2-1; no clear D. CDR3 length: 13 residues. Trimming pared 4 bases from V and 6 bases from J, leaving 11 bases between. Germline-derived CDR1 and CDR2 are SGHRS and YFSETQ. The CDR3 DNA is TGCGCCAGCAGCCTCCCCCGTCTCAATGAGCAGTTCTTC. Protein: CASSLPRLNEQFF.

The rearrangement links TRBV27 to TRBJ2-1, with 13 bases aligning to TRBD2. CDR3 length: 15 amino acids. The germline V gene encodes CDR1 MNHEY and CDR2 SMNVEV (reference sequence). After removal of 10 bases from V and 6 bases from J, the junction contained 9 bases not matched to a gene. CDR3: CATSPGTSGTNEQFF. The CDR3 DNA reads as TGTGCCACTAGCCCCGGGACTAGCGGGACCAATGAGCAGTTCTTC.

The chain carries TRBV30 and TRBJ2-2; 10 bases agree with TRBD1. The CDR3 runs 14 residues. Trimming removed 5 bases from V and 6 bases from J; junction bases left unmatched: 6. Germline CDR1 GTSNPN, CDR2 SVGIG (reference sequence). The CDR3 coding sequence is TGTGCCTGGGACAGGGGGCGGAATCCCGGGGAGCTGTTTTTT. This gives the protein CAWDRGRNPGELFF. Using reference TRBV30 and TRBJ2-2 for the parts outside the CDR3, the full variable domain is SQTIHQWPATLVQPVGSPLSLECTVEGTSNPNLYWYRQAAGRGLQLLFYSVGIGQISSEVPQNLSASRPQDRQFILSSKKLLLSDSGFYLCAWDRGRNPGELFFGEGSRLTVL.

This rearrangement joins TRBV2 to TRBJ1-2; D gene ambiguous. Germline V gene lookup returns CDR1 SNHLY and CDR2 FYNNEI. The CDR3 has 13 residues. The V end was cut by 3 bases, the J end by 3 bases, with 8 bases between. This CDR3 reads CASSEREDYGYTF. In nucleotides, the CDR3 is TGTGCCAGCAGTGAGCGGGAGGACTATGGCTACACCTTC. Variable domain in full (rest from reference TRBV2 and TRBJ1-2): EPEVTQTPSHQVTQMGQEVILRCVPISNHLYFYWYRQILGQKVEFLVSFYNNEISEKSEIFDDQFSVERPDGSNFTLKIRSTKLEDSAMYFCASSEREDYGYTFGSGTRLTVV.

The chain joins TRBV6-6 to TRBJ2-2; D is possibly TRBD2 (6 bases). V was pared by 4 bases and J by 8 bases, with 17 bases between. The CDR3 has 15 amino acids. Germline V lookup: CDR1 MNHNY, CDR2 SVGAGI (reference sequence). CDR3 residues: CASSLTSEGTGELFF. The CDR3 coding sequence is TGTGCCAGCAGTTTGACTAGTGAGGGTACTGGGGAGCTGTTTTTT.

The sample holds a few counts of this clone. The chain joins TRBV5-4 to TRBJ2-7; D perhaps matches TRBD1 (6 bases). The CDR3 consists of 16 residues. Germline lookup yields CDR1 SGHNT and CDR2 YYREEE (reference sequence). Trimming pared 4 bases from V and 2 bases from J, leaving 19 bases between. CDR3 in amino acids: CASSQGGGGITYEQYF. The CDR3, as DNA: TGTGCCAGCAGCCAAGGGGGTGGCGGAATTACCTACGAGCAGTACTTC.

The chain couples TRBV11-3 to TRBJ1-4; 7 nucleotides line up with TRBD1. The V segment lost 5 bases and the J segment 12 bases; nucleotides outside the gene matches: 6. CDR1 and CDR2 from the germline V gene are SGHNT and YENEEA. This CDR3 comprises 12 residues. The CDR3 loop is CASSDRDSQLFF. The CDR3 coding sequence is TGTGCCAGCAGCGACCGGGACAGCCAACTGTTTTTT.

The chain combines TRBV7-6 with TRBJ2-5; 9 bases are shared with TRBD2. The length of the CDR3 is 15 residues. Germline V lookup: CDR1 SGHVS, CDR2 FNYEAQ. The ends lost 3 bases at V and 5 bases at J; junction bases unmatched: 7. The DNA for the CDR3 is TGTGCCAGCAGCTTTCTAGCGGGGAGGGCGGAGACCCAGTACTTC. It yields the protein CASSFLAGRAETQYF.

This clone was observed a few times. The chain couples TRBV6-1 to TRBJ1-1; TRBD1 is a possible D gene (5 bases). Germline-derived CDR1 and CDR2 are MNHNS and SASEGT. This CDR3 has 14 residues. The ends were cut back, 4 bases at V and 1 base at J, with 10 bases in the middle. This chain's CDR3 is CASSGVRANTEAFF. The CDR3 region has the DNA TGTGCCAGCAGTGGTGTCAGGGCGAACACTGAAGCTTTCTTT.

The rearrangement uses TRBV7-9 and TRBJ1-1; TRBD1 matches 9 bases. Germline V gives CDR1 SEHNR, CDR2 FQNEAQ (reference sequence). Germline trimming cut 4 bases from V and 1 base from J; bases unmatched to any gene: 13. This CDR3 is 18 amino acids long. CDR3 protein: CASSSPQGAGKRNTEAFF. CDR3 sequence (DNA): TGTGCCAGCAGCTCTCCACAGGGGGCAGGGAAGAGGAACACTGAAGCTTTCTTT.

The rearrangement links TRBV7-2 to TRBJ2-1; 10 bases fit TRBD2. The CDR3 has 15 residues. With V trimmed by 5 bases and J by 7 bases, 8 bases remained unmatched. The germline V gene has CDR1 SGHTA and CDR2 FQGNSA. The CDR3 reads CASSPAGGPGNEQFF. The CDR3 DNA follows: TGTGCCAGCAGCCCAGCGGGAGGGCCGGGGAATGAGCAGTTCTTC.

This clone has more than one count but fewer than ten. The V and J genes are TRBV30 and TRBJ2-7; tentative D call: TRBD1 (6 bases). With 4 bases removed from V and 2 bases from J, the gap between germline ends came to 12 bases. The length of the CDR3 is 13 residues. Looked up from germline, CDR1 is GTSNPN and CDR2 is SVGIG (reference sequence). CDR3 DNA: TGTGCCTGGAACAGGGATCATGCCTACGAGCAGTACTTC. Amino acids: CAWNRDHAYEQYF. The whole variable domain, filled in from reference TRBV30 and TRBJ2-7, reads SQTIHQWPATLVQPVGSPLSLECTVEGTSNPNLYWYRQAAGRGLQLLFYSVGIGQISSEVPQNLSASRPQDRQFILSSKKLLLSDSGFYLCAWNRDHAYEQYFGPGTRLTVT.

This chain connects TRBV7-9 to TRBJ2-1; D gene ambiguous. This CDR3 spans 14 amino acids. Germline assignment: CDR1 SEHNR and CDR2 FQNEAQ (reference sequence). V was shortened by 8 bases and J by 4 bases, with 15 bases between the two germline ends. The CDR3 DNA sequence: TGTGCCAGCTGTGGCCCCCACATTTACAATGAGCAGTTCTTC. Encoded protein: CASCGPHIYNEQFF.

J is TRBJ1-5 and V is TRBV6-1; tentatively, D is TRBD1 (5 bases). The germline CDR1 and CDR2 sequences are MNHNS and SASEGT. Between the trimmed V and J ends, which lost 2 bases and 2 bases, there was a span of 13 bases. CDR3 length: 16 residues. The CDR3 reads CASSERAGLGNQPQHF. CDR3 DNA: TGTGCCAGCAGTGAACGTGCGGGGCTAGGCAATCAGCCCCAGCATTTT.